This TCR beta chain derives from a study of control samples from healthy donors and cancer patients. The method was immunoSEQ multiplex PCR; TCRdb's version includes in-frame clones alone and lacks a portion of them. The repertoire consists of over 100,000 clones, with around 89% occurring once and the leading ten covering less than 4%. CDR1 is SGDLS, CDR2 YYNGEE, per germline. The CDR3 has 21 residues. The V gene end was trimmed by 4 bases and the J gene end by 0 bases; junction bases not matched to a gene: 22. The specimen sequenced was blood. The sequence was collected from a man aged 40-55 years in good health. The chain uses TRBV9 and TRBJ2-1; 7 nucleotides align to TRBD2. The CDR3 region is CASSPSVSWGGRQSSYNEQFF. The CDR3 DNA reads as TGTGCCAGCAGCCCCAGTGTATCGTGGGGGGGACGTCAAAGCTCCTACAATGAGCAGTTCTTC.